One sample yielded the 8 T cell receptor beta chains listed below, sequenced in a study of blood T cell repertoires in COVID-19. Here immunoSEQ multiplex PCR was the method, and the copy in TCRdb shows in-frame clones only, minus some. The sample holds some 73,000 clones, about four fifths seen once. Sequenced input: peripheral blood. The source of these receptors is a human donor in a cohort sampled during active COVID-19.

The chain has TRBV5-1 and TRBJ1-4; D is perhaps TRBD1 (6 bases). The germline V and J ends were trimmed by 0 bases and 4 bases, with 13 bases remaining between them. Germline CDR1 reads SGHRS; CDR2 reads YFSETQ. The CDR3 is 16 amino acids. CDR3 region: CASSLAPQGLNEKLFF. CDR3 in DNA: TGCGCCAGCAGCTTGGCCCCACAGGGCCTTAATGAAAAACTGTTTTTT.

The chain employs TRBV3-1 (or the pseudogene TRBV3-2) and TRBJ1-6; D gene unclear. This CDR3 spans 15 amino acids. Germline V gene sequence: CDR1 LGHDT, CDR2 YNNKEL (reference sequence). V was cut by 1 base and J by 7 bases, with 11 bases left in between. CDR3 sequence reads: CASSQVGSPNSPLHF. CDR3 in DNA: TGTGCCAGCAGCCAAGTGGGTAGCCCCAATTCACCCCTCCACTTT.

The gene calls are TRBV5-1 and TRBJ1-6; D is undetermined. This CDR3 spans 14 amino acids. CDR1 and CDR2 from the germline V gene are SGHRS and YFSETQ. V gave up 2 bases and J gave up 7 bases, with 10 bases separating them. The CDR3 sequence: CASSFKGGNSPLHF. The DNA of the CDR3 is TGCGCCAGCAGCTTCAAGGGAGGGAATTCACCCCTCCACTTT.

This chain links TRBV5-1 with TRBJ1-2, with 9 bases lining up with TRBD1. V lost 0 bases and J lost 14; bases outside the gene matches: 5. This CDR3 comprises 12 residues. CDR1 and CDR2 from the germline V gene are SGHRS and YFSETQ. CDR3 bases: TGCGCCAGCAGCTTGGCCGGGACAGGGTATACCTTC. This encodes CASSLAGTGYTF. Full variable domain (rest looked up from reference TRBV5-1 and TRBJ1-2): KAGVTQTPRYLIKTRGQQVTLSCSPISGHRSVSWYQQTPGQGLQFLFEYFSETQRNKGNFPGRFSGRQFSNSRSEMNVSTLELGDSALYLCASSLAGTGYTFGSGTRLTVV.

CDR3 nucleotide sequence: TGTGCCAGCAGCCTCAGGACTAGCGGGGGGACTTACAATGAGCAGTTCTTC. Translation: CASSLRTSGGTYNEQFF. The chain joins TRBV7-2 to TRBJ2-1, with 14 positions matching TRBD2. Germline V gene sequence: CDR1 SGHTA, CDR2 FQGNSA. V gave up 5 bases and J gave up 4 bases; unmatched junction bases: 7. CDR3 length equals 17 residues.

J is TRBJ1-6 and V is TRBV6-5; the match to TRBD1 covers 12 bases. Germline lookup yields CDR1 MNHEY and CDR2 SVGAGI. The CDR3 loop spans 16 amino acids. The trim removed 4 bases at V and 9 bases at J, leaving 7 bases unmatched. CDR3 residues: CASSWDRGQASSPLHF. The CDR3 region has the DNA TGTGCCAGCAGTTGGGACAGGGGGCAGGCGTCTTCACCCCTCCACTTT.

This clone was counted a few times. The chain is built from TRBV4-3 and TRBJ1-2, with 9 bases aligning to TRBD1. Germline V gene sequence: CDR1 LGHNA, CDR2 YSLEER. The CDR3 runs to 15 residues. Trimming removed 5 bases from V and 8 bases from J; junction bases left unmatched: 12. DNA of the CDR3: TGCGCCAGCAGCGACCGGGACAGGGATTCGGAAGGCTACACCTTC. Translated: CASSDRDRDSEGYTF.

This clone is a singleton in its sample. This chain joins TRBV18 and TRBJ2-3, with 8 bases lining up with TRBD1. CDR1 is KGHSH, CDR2 LQKENI, per germline. V was pared by 5 bases and J by 3 bases, with 4 bases of the junction left unmatched. This CDR3 is 14 amino acids long. The DNA for the CDR3 is TGTGCCAGCTCATCGGGACAGGTTACAGATACGCAGTATTTT. Protein product: CASSSGQVTDTQYF.